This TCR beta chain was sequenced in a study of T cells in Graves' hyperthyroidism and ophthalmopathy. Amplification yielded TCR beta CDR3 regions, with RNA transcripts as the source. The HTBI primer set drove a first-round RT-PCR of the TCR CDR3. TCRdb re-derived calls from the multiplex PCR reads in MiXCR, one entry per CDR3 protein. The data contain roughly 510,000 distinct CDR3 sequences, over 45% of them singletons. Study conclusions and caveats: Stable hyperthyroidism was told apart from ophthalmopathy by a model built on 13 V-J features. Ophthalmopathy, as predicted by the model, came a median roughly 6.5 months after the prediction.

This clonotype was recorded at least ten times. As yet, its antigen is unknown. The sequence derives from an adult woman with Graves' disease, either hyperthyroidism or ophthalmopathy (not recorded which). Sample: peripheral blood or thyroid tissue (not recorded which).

CDR3 in amino acids: CASSDRGEETQYF. In nucleotides, the CDR3 is TGTGCCAGCAGTGACAGGGGGGAAGAGACCCAGTACTTC. V and J are TRBV2 and TRBJ2-5; D perhaps matches TRBD1 (7 bases). The CDR3 has 13 residues. V lost 3 bases and J 3 bases, leaving 8 bases between the germline ends. CDR1 SNHLY and CDR2 FYNNEI come from the germline V gene.